This T cell receptor (beta chain) appears in the sequencing data of a study of molecular identifiers for immune sequencing clone quantification. Study-level results: Identical TCR molecules can share a barcode, and this sharing could underestimate highly expanded clone sizes.

CD8+CD4-CCR7+CD45RA+ cells were sorted as naive CD8 T cells. Library preparation followed earlier protocols using designated TCR primers. TCRdb ran MiXCR on the PCR reads and lists one entry per CDR3 protein. The sample has a few hundred thousand distinct CDR3 sequences; around 21% are singletons. A word on this clonotype: Its antigen remains unidentified.

Sequencing was done on a sample of naive CD8+ T cells from blood, with Jurkat cell RNA spiked in. Stated subset: FACS-sorted CD8+CD4-CCR7+CD45RA+ naive T cells. The source is a human donor in good health. Some libraries in this study had Jurkat cell RNA spiked in.

The CDR3 nucleotides are TGTGCCAGCAGCTTAGAAGGGCCGGACAGGGGCCTACCTACCTACGAGCAGTACTTC. Its translation: CASSLEGPDRGLPTYEQYF. The chain recombines TRBV7-2 with TRBJ2-7, with 9 bases fitting TRBD1. This CDR3 has 19 residues. V trimming: 1 base; J trimming: 2 bases; junction bases outside the gene matches: 15. Germline V CDR1 and CDR2: SGHTA, FQGNSA.